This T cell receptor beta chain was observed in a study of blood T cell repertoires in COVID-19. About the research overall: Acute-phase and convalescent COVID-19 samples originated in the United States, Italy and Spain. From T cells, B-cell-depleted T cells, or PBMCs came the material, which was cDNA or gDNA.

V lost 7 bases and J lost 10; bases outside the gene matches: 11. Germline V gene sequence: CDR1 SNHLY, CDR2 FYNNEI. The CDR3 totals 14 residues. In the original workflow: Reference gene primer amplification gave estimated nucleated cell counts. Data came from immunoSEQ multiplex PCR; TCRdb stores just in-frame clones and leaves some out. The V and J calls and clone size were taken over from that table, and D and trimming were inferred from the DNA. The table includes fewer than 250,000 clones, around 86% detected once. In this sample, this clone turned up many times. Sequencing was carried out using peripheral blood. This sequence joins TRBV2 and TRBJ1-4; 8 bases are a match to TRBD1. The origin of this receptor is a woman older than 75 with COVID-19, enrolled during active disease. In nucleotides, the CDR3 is TGTGCCAGCACCGCGACAGGGGCAGCGGGAAAACTGTTTTTT. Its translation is CASTATGAAGKLFF.